This passage covers 20 T cell receptor beta chains from one sample sequenced in a study of shared clonotypes between healthy human individuals. TCRdb's table, derived via immunoSEQ multiplex PCR, lists solely in-frame clones and lacks some. The data contain about 1.5 million clones, under 99% of them singletons. Sequenced material: naive CD4+ T cells sorted from blood. The subset was: CD45RA+ positively selected. These receptors all stem from a man in his thirties or forties in good health.

Only one count was recorded for this clone. CDR3 amino acids: CASSMLGLPSYNEQFF. The CDR3 DNA reads TGTGCCAGTAGTATGCTTGGCCTGCCTTCCTACAATGAGCAGTTCTTC. This chain links TRBV19 with TRBJ2-1; D unresolved. The CDR3 runs 16 residues. The V end lost 3 bases, the J end lost 1 base, and 13 bases lay between the germline ends. Germline V lookup: CDR1 LNHDA, CDR2 SQIVND (reference sequence).

The chain uses TRBV2 and TRBJ2-7, with D possibly being TRBD1 (6 bases). This CDR3 is built from 18 residues. Trimming stripped 5 bases from V and 2 bases from J, with 25 bases between. Per the germline V gene, CDR1 is SNHLY and CDR2 is FYNNEI. CDR3 DNA: TGTGCCAGCAGTTTCGCCGGGGCACAGGGTTTGGGGGCCTACGAGCAGTACTTC. Translation: CASSFAGAQGLGAYEQYF.

There are a few counts of this clone. V and J are TRBV14 and TRBJ1-3; 8 bases align to TRBD1. CDR1 and CDR2 (germline): SGHDN, FVKESK. The CDR3 has 13 amino acids. After removal of 6 bases from V and 14 bases from J, the junction contained 12 bases not matched to a gene. In DNA form, the CDR3 reads TGTGCCAGCAGTCTGGTCCCCGACAGGGGAGTATATTTT. Translated, it gives CASSLVPDRGVYF.

J is TRBJ1-2 and V is TRBV6-5; D uncertain. Per the germline V gene, CDR1 is MNHEY and CDR2 is SVGAGI. V lost 0 bases, J lost 0 bases, and 8 bases lay in between. CDR3 length equals 15 residues. This chain's CDR3 is CASSYSTSANYGYTF. DNA for the CDR3: TGTGCCAGCAGTTACTCGACGAGTGCTAACTATGGCTACACCTTC.

Concerning this clone: This sample includes further DNA sequences coding for the same CDR3. This chain joins TRBV7-2 and TRBJ2-7; possible D gene TRBD1, 5 bases. CDR1 is SGHTA and CDR2 is FQGNSA in the germline V gene. The CDR3 loop spans 11 amino acids. The V end was cut by 5 bases, the J end by 6 bases, with 8 bases between. Here the CDR3 reads CASSRQGEQYF. CDR3 in DNA: TGTGCCAGCAGCCGCCAGGGCGAGCAGTACTTC.

The rearrangement links TRBV18 to TRBJ2-1, with 9 bases fitting TRBD1. Germline lookup yields CDR1 KGHSH and CDR2 LQKENI. The CDR3 has 16 residues. Trimming removed 1 base from V and 9 bases from J; junction bases left unmatched: 10. CDR3 DNA: TGTGCCAGCTCACCACTGTTAGGACAGGGGTCCGCTGAGCAGTTCTTC. Translation: CASSPLLGQGSAEQFF.

This chain links TRBV5-1 with TRBJ2-7; D unresolved. Germline values: CDR1 SGHRS, CDR2 YFSETQ. This CDR3 comprises 13 residues. V gave up 0 bases and J gave up 3 bases, with 7 bases separating them. CDR3 sequence reads: CASSLGVGYEQYF. CDR3 coding DNA: TGCGCCAGCAGCTTGGGGGTGGGCTACGAGCAGTACTTC.

The chain recombines TRBV7-9 with TRBJ2-7, with 11 bases aligning to TRBD1. Germline V CDR1 and CDR2: SEHNR, FQNEAQ (reference sequence). This CDR3 comprises 15 residues. V lost 5 bases, J lost 2 bases, and 5 bases stayed unmatched. The CDR3 loop reads CASSKRTGGTYEQYF. DNA of the CDR3: TGTGCCAGCAGCAAAAGGACAGGGGGCACCTACGAGCAGTACTTC.

This chain links TRBV5-7 with TRBJ2-7; D may be TRBD2 (5 bases). TRBV5-7 belongs to the ORF category, with a function that is uncertain. Trimming shortened V by 3 bases and J by 1 base, and 14 bases separated the two germline ends. The length of the CDR3 is 15 residues. The CDR3 loop reads CASSWPGLASYEQYF. In nucleotides, the CDR3 is TGTGCCAGCAGCTGGCCGGGGTTAGCGTCCTACGAGCAGTACTTC.

The chain links TRBV7-8 to TRBJ1-1, with D possibly being TRBD1 (5 bases). CDR1 and CDR2 (germline): SGHVS, FQNEAQ. The CDR3 has 15 residues. Trimming took 5 bases from V and 8 from J, leaving 21 bases between them. The CDR3 region is CASSRTGAGNKEAFF. The CDR3 DNA follows: TGTGCCAGCAGCCGAACTGGGGCAGGGAATAAAGAAGCTTTCTTT.

The chain is built from TRBV11-2 and TRBJ1-1; the D is unclear. Trimming removed 2 bases from V and 0 bases from J, with 7 bases in between. This CDR3 is 14 amino acids long. Germline V CDR1 and CDR2: SGHAT, FQNNGV. DNA of the CDR3: TGTGCCAGCAGCTTAAAGAGTCTGAACACTGAAGCTTTCTTT. Translating it yields CASSLKSLNTEAFF.

The chain combines TRBV19 with TRBJ2-7; tentative D call: TRBD2 (5 bases). Between the trimmed V and J ends, which lost 1 base and 3 bases, there was a span of 13 bases. The germline CDR1 and CDR2 sequences are LNHDA and SQIVND (reference sequence). This CDR3 comprises 15 residues. The DNA for the CDR3 is TGTGCCAGTAGTATAGGCCCCGGGGTAGGCTACGAGCAGTACTTC. Translated, it gives CASSIGPGVGYEQYF.

The chain employs TRBV18 and TRBJ1-1; tentative D call: TRBD1 (5 bases). With 1 base removed from V and 5 bases from J, the gap between germline ends came to 23 bases. This CDR3 is built from 18 residues. Germline CDR1 reads KGHSH; CDR2 reads LQKENI. For the CDR3, the DNA is TGTGCCAGCTCACCACGGGGGATAAGCTTAAGATCAGGGACTGAAGCTTTCTTT. It codes for CASSPRGISLRSGTEAFF. The full variable domain, rest sourced from reference TRBV18 and TRBJ1-1, is NAGVMQNPRHLVRRRGQEARLRCSPMKGHSHVYWYRQLPEEGLKFMVYLQKENIIDESGMPKERFSAEFPKEGPSILRIQQVVRGDSAAYFCASSPRGISLRSGTEAFFGQGTRLTVV.

The J gene is TRBJ2-5, the V gene TRBV9; no firm D call. V lost 3 bases to trimming and J lost 5 bases, with 11 bases between them. The CDR3 is made up of 13 amino acids. Germline CDR1 and CDR2: SGDLS and YYNGEE. CDR3 nucleotides: TGTGCCAGCAGCGACCGCCCCGGGGAGACCCAGTACTTC. It codes for CASSDRPGETQYF. The complete variable domain, with remaining parts taken from reference TRBV9 and TRBJ2-5, reads DSGVTQTPKHLITATGQRVTLRCSPRSGDLSVYWYQQSLDQGLQFLIQYYNGEERAKGNILERFSAQQFPDLHSELNLSSLELGDSALYFCASSDRPGETQYFGPGTRLLVL.

The chain links TRBV25-1 to TRBJ2-3; 9 nucleotides agree with TRBD1. The germline gives CDR1 MGHDK, CDR2 SYGVNS. With V trimmed by 0 bases and J by 7 bases, 8 bases remained unmatched. This CDR3 is built from 16 residues. CDR3 loop: CASSEYGGQGTNTQYF. For the CDR3, the DNA is TGTGCCAGCAGTGAATATGGCGGACAGGGGACGAATACGCAGTATTTT.

The chain carries TRBV7-9 and TRBJ2-2, with D unclear. CDR3 length equals 12 residues. The germline V gene has CDR1 SEHNR and CDR2 FQNEAQ (reference sequence). V lost 11 bases to trimming and J lost 6 bases, with 13 bases between them. The CDR3 loop reads CAPQGSAGELFF. CDR3 bases: TGTGCCCCCCAAGGGTCGGCCGGGGAGCTGTTTTTT.

J is TRBJ2-1 and V is TRBV2; 10 bases align to TRBD2. With V trimmed by 3 bases and J by 5 bases, 7 bases remained unmatched. The CDR3 extends over 16 amino acids. CDR1 is SNHLY and CDR2 is FYNNEI in the germline V gene. The CDR3 bases are TGTGCCAGCAGTGATGCTGGGCTAGCGGGAGACAATGAGCAGTTCTTC. This translates into CASSDAGLAGDNEQFF. Filled out from reference TRBV2 and TRBJ2-1, the complete variable domain reads EPEVTQTPSHQVTQMGQEVILRCVPISNHLYFYWYRQILGQKVEFLVSFYNNEISEKSEIFDDQFSVERPDGSNFTLKIRSTKLEDSAMYFCASSDAGLAGDNEQFFGPGTRLTVL.

The chain joins TRBV19 to TRBJ2-1, with 12 positions matching TRBD2. The CDR3 is made up of 14 amino acids. Germline CDR1 reads LNHDA; CDR2 reads SQIVND (reference sequence). The V segment lost 5 bases and the J segment 8 bases; nucleotides outside the gene matches: 4. CDR3 loop: CASSALAGGHEQFF. The CDR3 DNA follows: TGTGCCAGTAGTGCTCTAGCGGGAGGGCATGAGCAGTTCTTC.

This chain links TRBV28 with TRBJ1-1; maybe TRBD1 (5 bases). The CDR3 length is 12 residues. Per the germline V gene, CDR1 is MDHEN and CDR2 is SYDVKM. Deletions cut 4 bases from V and 6 bases from J, with 9 bases between. CDR3 residues: CASSSRGPEAFF. The CDR3 DNA is TGTGCCAGCAGTTCAAGGGGCCCTGAAGCTTTCTTT.

The CDR3 reads CAISERAGTGGPKSHLFF. CDR3 DNA sequence: TGTGCCATCAGTGAGAGAGCCGGGACAGGGGGCCCTAAATCACATCTGTTTTTT. V is TRBV10-3 and J is TRBJ1-4, with TRBD1 matching 12 bases. There are 18 residues in the CDR3. V was pared by 2 bases and J by 14 bases, with 18 bases of the junction left unmatched. Germline CDR1 and CDR2: ENHRY and SYGVKD.